A selection of T cell receptor beta chains follows, all from one sample in a study of post-analysis software for immune sequencing data. From the PCR reads, TCRdb called clonotypes with MiXCR, one entry per CDR3 protein. The top ten hold under 2% of the sample, which has hundreds of thousands of distinct CDR3 sequences, around 44% seen once. The sequenced material came from blood. Source of these receptors: a girl between 5 and 17 years old with multiple sclerosis. Both conserved end residues are part of each CDR3. A D gene is named only where the DNA matches it firmly. Size values are once, few and many counts, or a class for expanded clones, and some rows have none.

TRBV12-3/TRBV12-4	TRBJ1-6	few	TRBD1	15	TGTGCCAGCAGTTTCGGATTCAGGGGGAATTCACCCCTCCACTTT	CASSFGFRGNSPLHF
TRBV4-1	TRBJ2-7	-	-	14	TGCGCCAGCAGCCAACACAGAAGGGTCCGCGAGCAGTACTTC	CASSQHRRVREQYF
TRBV12-3/TRBV12-4	TRBJ2-1	-	-	12	TGTGCCAGCAGCGACGGATTAGGGGAGCAGTTCTTC	CASSDGLGEQFF
TRBV2	TRBJ1-2	-	TRBD1	15	TGTGCCAGCAGTGATGGAAGGGGGCACAACTATGGCTACACCTTC	CASSDGRGHNYGYTF
TRBV10-3	TRBJ1-5	-	-	15	TGTGCCATCAGTCCCGGGACAACTAGCAATCAGCCCCAGCATTTT	CAISPGTTSNQPQHF
TRBV6-4	TRBJ1-1	-	-	14	TGTGCCAGCAGTGACCTACCCTCGAACACTGAAGCTTTCTTT	CASSDLPSNTEAFF
TRBV7-6	TRBJ1-2	-	-	15	TGTGCCAGCAGCCCGGAGGCCAGCCCGTGGTATGGCTACACCTTC	CASSPEASPWYGYTF
TRBV10-1	TRBJ2-7	-	-	13	TGCGCCAGCAGTGCCGGCAGCAACTACGAGCAGTACTTC	CASSAGSNYEQYF
TRBV5-1	TRBJ1-2	-	TRBD1	12	TGCGCCAGCAGCTTGAGAGGACAGGGGAACACCTTC	CASSLRGQGNTF
TRBV3-1	TRBJ2-1	-	TRBD2	15	TGTGCCAGCAGCCTCCTACGCGAACTAGCGTCTCAGCAGTTCTTC	CASSLLRELASQQFF
TRBV6-5	TRBJ1-2	-	-	16	TGTGCCAGCAGTTACTCGATCGACGGCGCTGGCTATGGCTACACCTTC	CASSYSIDGAGYGYTF
TRBV11-2	TRBJ1-1	few	-	15	TGTGCCAGCAGCTTAGGTAGGGCGGATTTGCCTGAAGCTTTCTTT	CASSLGRADLPEAFF
TRBV12-3/TRBV12-4	TRBJ2-5	-	-	13	TGTGCCAGCAGTCCGTCTGAGCGAACTATCCGGTACTTC	CASSPSERTIRYF
TRBV27	TRBJ1-5	few	-	14	TGTGCCAGCAGGGAAGGGAGGAGCAATCAGCCCCAGCATTTT	CASREGRSNQPQHF